A single T cell receptor (beta chain) is shown here with its context. The authors' processing: How many nucleated cells were present was estimated from reference gene primer amplification. Assay used: immunoSEQ multiplex PCR; TCRdb lists only in-frame clones, some missing. That table is the source of V, J and clone size, and D and trimming were worked out from the DNA. Of roughly 110,000 clones listed, more than 70% were seen once; the top ten hold under 7%. This sample was taken from a study of blood T cell repertoires in COVID-19. Study information: COVID-19 samples collected from the United States, Italy and Spain covered acute and convalescent phases. PBMCs, B-cell-depleted T cells, or T cells provided the cDNA or gDNA that made up the material.

Sequencing was performed on peripheral blood. This sequence originates from a man aged 50 to 59 with active or convalescent COVID-19.

CDR3 bases: TGCGCCAGCAGCCAAGATGCATGGCAGGGTGCATACGAGCAGTACTTC. The encoded protein is CASSQDAWQGAYEQYF. The chain links TRBV4-3 to TRBJ2-7; D may be TRBD1 (5 bases). The CDR3 covers 16 residues. Germline lookup yields CDR1 LGHNA and CDR2 YSLEER. The germline V and J ends were trimmed by 0 bases and 4 bases, with 16 bases remaining between them.